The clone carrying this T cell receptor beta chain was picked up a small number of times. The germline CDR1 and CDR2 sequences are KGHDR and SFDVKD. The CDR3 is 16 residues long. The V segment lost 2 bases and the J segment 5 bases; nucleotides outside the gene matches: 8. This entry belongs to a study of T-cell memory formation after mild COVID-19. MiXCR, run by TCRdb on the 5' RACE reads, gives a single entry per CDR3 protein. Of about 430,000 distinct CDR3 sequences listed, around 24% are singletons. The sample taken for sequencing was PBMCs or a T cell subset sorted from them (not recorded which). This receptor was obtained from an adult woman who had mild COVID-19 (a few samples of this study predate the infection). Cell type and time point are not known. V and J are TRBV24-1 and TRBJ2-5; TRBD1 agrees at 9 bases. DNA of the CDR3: TGTGCCACCAGTGATTGGGGACAGGGAGAATGGGAGACCCAGTACTTC. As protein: CATSDWGQGEWETQYF.